This is a list of T cell receptor beta chains from one sample in a study of T cell responses to AZD1222 COVID-19 vaccine. Measured with immunoSEQ multiplex PCR; TCRdb has only the in-frame clones, and not every one. The data hold roughly 120,000 clones, with roughly 87% observed a single time. The sample in question was peripheral blood, obtained on day 0 of AZD1222 vaccination. The receptors here all came from an adult in good health. CDR3s include the opening cysteine and the closing phenylalanine or tryptophan. D genes are given only for firm matches. Some rows mark clone size as missing; the rest say once, few, many or name a class of expanded clone.

J gene: TRBJ2-7; D gene: TRBD2; V gene: TRBV6-1; clone size: NA; CDR3 DNA: TGTGCCAGCAGTGAGACTAGCTCCGAGCAGTACTTC; CDR3 protein: CASSETSSEQYF
J gene: TRBJ2-3; D gene: NA; V gene: TRBV18; clone size: NA; CDR3 DNA: TGTGCCAGCTCACCATCTAGCACAGATACGCAGTATTTT; CDR3 protein: CASSPSSTDTQYF
J gene: TRBJ2-7; D gene: NA; V gene: TRBV19; clone size: NA; CDR3 DNA: TGTGCCAGTAGTTCCTACCCGACAGACTCCTACGAGCAGTACTTC; CDR3 protein: CASSSYPTDSYEQYF
J gene: TRBJ2-7; D gene: TRBD2; V gene: TRBV7-2; clone size: NA; CDR3 DNA: TGTGCCAGCAGCTTCGCGGGGGGACCCTACGAGCAGTACTTC; CDR3 protein: CASSFAGGPYEQYF
J gene: TRBJ2-3; D gene: TRBD2; V gene: TRBV4-2; clone size: NA; CDR3 DNA: TGTGCCAGCAGCCGACTAGCGGGGGGCACAGATACGCAGTATTTT; CDR3 protein: CASSRLAGGTDTQYF
J gene: TRBJ1-4; D gene: TRBD1; V gene: TRBV7-8; clone size: NA; CDR3 DNA: TGTGCCAGCAGCGCTCCGGGACAGGGGAGTGAAAAACTGTTTTTT; CDR3 protein: CASSAPGQGSEKLFF
J gene: TRBJ2-5; D gene: NA; V gene: TRBV9; clone size: NA; CDR3 DNA: TGTGCCGGCAGCGCCGGACCTGGGGCCGGGGAAGAGACCCAGTACTTC; CDR3 protein: CAGSAGPGAGEETQYF
J gene: TRBJ2-5; D gene: NA; V gene: TRBV6-2/TRBV6-3; clone size: NA; CDR3 DNA: TGTGCCAGCAGCCGCCACCTTACGGAGACCCAGTACTTC; CDR3 protein: CASSRHLTETQYF
J gene: TRBJ2-5; D gene: TRBD2; V gene: TRBV5-1; clone size: NA; CDR3 DNA: TGCGCCAGCAGCTTATATCTAGCGGGGGCCGGGGAGACCCAGTACTTC; CDR3 protein: CASSLYLAGAGETQYF
J gene: TRBJ1-5; D gene: NA; V gene: TRBV19; clone size: NA; CDR3 DNA: TGTGCCAGTACCGAGGGAACCGATAGCAATCAGCCCCAGCATTTT; CDR3 protein: CASTEGTDSNQPQHF
J gene: TRBJ2-1; D gene: NA; V gene: TRBV10-3; clone size: NA; CDR3 DNA: TGTGCCATCAGTCGGGGGCCCTACAATGAGCAGTTCTTC; CDR3 protein: CAISRGPYNEQFF
J gene: TRBJ2-1; D gene: NA; V gene: TRBV5-6; clone size: NA; CDR3 DNA: TGTGCCAGCAGCAAGGGACTTCCCAATGAGCAGTTCTTC; CDR3 protein: CASSKGLPNEQFF
J gene: TRBJ2-7; D gene: NA; V gene: TRBV10-3; clone size: NA; CDR3 DNA: TGTGCCATCAGTGAGTCGACTTGGGGCGAGCAGTACTTC; CDR3 protein: CAISESTWGEQYF
J gene: TRBJ1-5; D gene: NA; V gene: TRBV2; clone size: few; CDR3 DNA: TGTGCCAGCGTCTACGCTGGGCCGGGGCCCCAGCATTTT; CDR3 protein: CASVYAGPGPQHF
J gene: TRBJ1-1; D gene: TRBD1; V gene: TRBV10-3; clone size: NA; CDR3 DNA: TGTGCCATCAGTGAACCTGACAGGGGCACTGAAGCTTTCTTT; CDR3 protein: CAISEPDRGTEAFF
J gene: TRBJ2-1; D gene: TRBD1; V gene: TRBV5-5; clone size: NA; CDR3 DNA: TGTGCCAGCAGCCTCCTCCCGACAGGGACCTACAATGAGCAGTTCTTC; CDR3 protein: CASSLLPTGTYNEQFF
J gene: TRBJ1-4; D gene: TRBD1; V gene: TRBV6-6; clone size: NA; CDR3 DNA: TGTGCCAGCAGTTCCCCCGGGACAGGGCATGAAAAACTGTTTTTT; CDR3 protein: CASSSPGTGHEKLFF
J gene: TRBJ1-1; D gene: NA; V gene: TRBV10-1; clone size: NA; CDR3 DNA: TGCGCCAGCAGTGAGTCGCGGGGAGGGTCTACTGAAGCTTTCTTT; CDR3 protein: CASSESRGGSTEAFF
J gene: TRBJ1-1; D gene: TRBD1; V gene: TRBV12-3/TRBV12-4; clone size: NA; CDR3 DNA: TGTGCCAGCAGTCCACAGGGGTGGACTGAAGCTTTCTTT; CDR3 protein: CASSPQGWTEAFF
J gene: TRBJ1-1; D gene: NA; V gene: TRBV7-9; clone size: NA; CDR3 DNA: TGTGCCAGCAGCAAAGAGAGGACTGAAGCTTTCTTT; CDR3 protein: CASSKERTEAFF
J gene: TRBJ1-1; D gene: NA; V gene: TRBV3-1/TRBV3-2; clone size: NA; CDR3 DNA: TGTGCCAGCAGCCAGGCGAGGGAGGGTGACACTGAAGCTTTCTTT; CDR3 protein: CASSQAREGDTEAFF
J gene: TRBJ2-2; D gene: NA; V gene: TRBV7-8; clone size: few; CDR3 DNA: TGTGCCAGCAGCTTAGCGCTCGGGGAGCTGTTTTTT; CDR3 protein: CASSLALGELFF
J gene: TRBJ1-1; D gene: NA; V gene: TRBV4-1; clone size: NA; CDR3 DNA: TGCGCCAGCAGCGGACCAATGACAGGTGAAGCTTTCTTT; CDR3 protein: CASSGPMTGEAFF
J gene: TRBJ1-3; D gene: NA; V gene: TRBV7-2; clone size: NA; CDR3 DNA: TGTGCCAGCAGATTTCCAGGGTCTGGTGGAAACACCATATATTTT; CDR3 protein: CASRFPGSGGNTIYF
J gene: TRBJ1-1; D gene: NA; V gene: TRBV7-2; clone size: NA; CDR3 DNA: TGTGCCAGCAGCTTCGGCACGAACACTGAAGCTTTCTTT; CDR3 protein: CASSFGTNTEAFF
J gene: TRBJ2-1; D gene: NA; V gene: TRBV13; clone size: NA; CDR3 DNA: TGTGCCAGCAGCTCGGACGGGAACAATGAGCAGTTCTTC; CDR3 protein: CASSSDGNNEQFF